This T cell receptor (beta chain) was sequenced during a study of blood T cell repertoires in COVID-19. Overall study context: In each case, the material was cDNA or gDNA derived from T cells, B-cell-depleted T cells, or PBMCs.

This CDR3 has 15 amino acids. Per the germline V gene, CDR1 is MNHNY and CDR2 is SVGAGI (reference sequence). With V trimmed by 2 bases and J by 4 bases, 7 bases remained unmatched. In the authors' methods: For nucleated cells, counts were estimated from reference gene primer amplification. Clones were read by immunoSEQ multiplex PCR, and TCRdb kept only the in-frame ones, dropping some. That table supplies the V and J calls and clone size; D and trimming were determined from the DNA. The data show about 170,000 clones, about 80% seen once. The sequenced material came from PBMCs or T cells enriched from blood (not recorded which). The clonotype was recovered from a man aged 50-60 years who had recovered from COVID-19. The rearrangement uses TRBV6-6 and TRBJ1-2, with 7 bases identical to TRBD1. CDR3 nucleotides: TGTGCCAGCAGTTACGGAGGACAGGCAGCCTATGGCTACACCTTC. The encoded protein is CASSYGGQAAYGYTF.